This T cell receptor beta chain was documented in a study of early T cells in non-severe SARS-CoV-2 infection. Study summary: Sequencing was performed on bulk RNA from unsorted whole blood, leaving chains unpaired. Whole-study findings and limits: VDJdb matching, biased toward anti-spike CD8 responses, missed private and CD4 specificities.

With 0 bases removed from V and 1 base from J, the gap between germline ends came to 13 bases. Germline V lookup: CDR1 SGHAT, CDR2 FQNNGV. The length of the CDR3 is 18 residues. Researchers tagged individual cDNA molecules with unique molecular identifiers. TCRdb used MiXCR to reprocess the 5' RACE reads, holding one entry per CDR3 protein. The table has approximately 71,000 distinct CDR3 sequences, around 12% seen once. With regard to this clonotype: Its antigen remains unidentified.

This rearrangement joins TRBV11-2 to TRBJ2-6; a possible D gene is TRBD2 (6 bases). This TCR came from an adult who was a healthcare worker with PCR-confirmed SARS-CoV-2 infection or an uninfected control (not recorded which). The source material was whole blood, sampled at baseline. The chain's CDR3 is CASSLEGWGGSGANVLTF. The CDR3, as DNA: TGTGCCAGCAGCTTAGAAGGGTGGGGAGGATCTGGGGCCAACGTCCTGACTTTC.